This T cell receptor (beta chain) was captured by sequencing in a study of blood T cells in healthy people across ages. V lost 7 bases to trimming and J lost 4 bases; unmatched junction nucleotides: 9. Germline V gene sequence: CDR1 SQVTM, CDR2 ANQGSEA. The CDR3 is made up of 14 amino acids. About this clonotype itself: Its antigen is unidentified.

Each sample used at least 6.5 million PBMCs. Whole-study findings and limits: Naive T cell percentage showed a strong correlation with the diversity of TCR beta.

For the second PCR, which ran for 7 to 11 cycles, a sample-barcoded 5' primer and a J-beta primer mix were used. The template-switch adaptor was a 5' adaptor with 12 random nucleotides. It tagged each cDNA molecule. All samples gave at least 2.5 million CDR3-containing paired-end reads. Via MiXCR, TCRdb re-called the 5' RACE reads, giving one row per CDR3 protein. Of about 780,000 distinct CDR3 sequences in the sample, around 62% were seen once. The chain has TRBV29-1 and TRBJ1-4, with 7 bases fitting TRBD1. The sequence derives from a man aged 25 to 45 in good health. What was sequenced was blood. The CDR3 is CSALGTADNEKLFF. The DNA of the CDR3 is TGCAGCGCCCTAGGGACAGCGGATAATGAAAAACTGTTTTTT.